The next 23 T cell receptor beta chains were all read from a single sample in a study of T cell responses to AZD1222 COVID-19 vaccine. Some clones are missing from TCRdb's copy, which holds only in-frame ones; the method was immunoSEQ multiplex PCR. The sample has about 140,000 clones; approximately 92% are singletons. The sequenced sample was peripheral blood, obtained on day 0 of AZD1222 vaccination. The receptors here all came from an adult in good health.

The rearrangement joins TRBV27 to TRBJ2-3, with D hard to call. The V gene's germline CDR1 is MNHEY and CDR2 SMNVEV (reference sequence). V lost 0 bases and J 0 bases, leaving 4 bases between the germline ends. This CDR3 has 14 amino acids. CDR3 loop: CASSLSSSTDTQYF. In DNA form, the CDR3 reads TGTGCCAGCAGTTTATCTTCCAGCACAGATACGCAGTATTTT.

A single count supports this clone. The chain carries TRBV19 and TRBJ1-6; D gene ambiguous. Trimming stripped 3 bases from V and 5 bases from J, with 11 bases between. Germline V gives CDR1 LNHDA, CDR2 SQIVND (reference sequence). The CDR3 has 15 residues. The CDR3: CASSIFAENNSPLHF. The CDR3 DNA follows: TGTGCCAGTAGTATTTTTGCGGAAAATAATTCACCCCTCCACTTT. The whole variable domain, remainder taken from reference TRBV19 and TRBJ1-6, is DGGITQSPKYLFRKEGQNVTLSCEQNLNHDAMYWYRQDPGQGLRLIYYSQIVNDFQKGDIAEGYSVSREKKESFPLTVTSAQKNPTAFYLCASSIFAENNSPLHFGNGTRLTVT.

J is TRBJ2-1 and V is TRBV21-1; TRBD1 reflects the table's D call only, with no check against the DNA. TRBV21-1 is described as a pseudogene. The CDR3 contains 17 residues. The CDR3 sequence: CASSRDRDKISYNEQFF. The CDR3 nucleotides are TGTGCCAGCAGCCGGGACAGGGACAAGATCTCCTACAATGAGCAGTTCTTC.

V gene TRBV5-3 combines with J gene TRBJ1-2; D not resolved. Being an ORF, TRBV5-3 has a function that is uncertain. The V gene lost 3 bases and the J gene lost 3 bases, with 18 bases spanning the gap. This CDR3 has 16 amino acids. This CDR3 reads CARSSEGCNVDYGYTF. DNA of the CDR3: TGTGCCAGAAGCTCGGAGGGTTGTAACGTGGACTATGGCTACACCTTC.

The gene calls are TRBV7-2 and TRBJ2-1; TRBD2 matches at 13 bases. The V segment lost 1 base and the J segment 4 bases; nucleotides outside the gene matches: 7. Germline V gene data show CDR1 as SGHTA and CDR2 as FQGNSA. The CDR3 loop spans 18 amino acids. The CDR3 region is CASSLGFPGLAGYNEQFF. In DNA form, the CDR3 reads TGTGCCAGCAGCTTAGGCTTCCCGGGACTAGCGGGGTACAATGAGCAGTTCTTC.

V gene TRBV7-2 combines with J gene TRBJ2-7; D is possibly TRBD2 (6 bases). Germline V gene data show CDR1 as SGHTA and CDR2 as FQGNSA. Trimming pared 4 bases from V and 0 bases from J, leaving 7 bases between. The CDR3 totals 13 residues. CDR3 nucleotides: TGTGCCAGCAGCTGGGGACTCTCCTACGAGCAGTACTTC. Encoded protein: CASSWGLSYEQYF.

The chain joins TRBV6-5 to TRBJ1-1; no firm D call. The CDR3 runs 14 residues. Between the trimmed V and J ends, which lost 0 bases and 2 bases, there was a span of 7 bases. Germline CDR1 and CDR2: MNHEY and SVGAGI. Written as DNA, the CDR3 is TGTGCCAGCAGTTACTCGTACACCAACACTGAAGCTTTCTTT. Translating it yields CASSYSYTNTEAFF.

The genes are TRBV6-5 and TRBJ1-2; 8 nucleotides align to TRBD1. The CDR3 is 15 residues long. Trimming took 2 bases from V and 0 from J; bases not matched to a gene: 2. Germline CDR1 MNHEY, CDR2 SVGAGI. The CDR3 sequence is CASSYDRGANYGYTF. CDR3 coding DNA: TGTGCCAGCAGTTACGACAGGGGAGCTAACTATGGCTACACCTTC.

This chain connects TRBV5-1 to TRBJ2-7; D is possibly TRBD1 (5 bases). From germline, CDR1 is SGHRS and CDR2 YFSETQ. The CDR3 runs 15 residues. Trimming pared 1 base from V and 0 bases from J, leaving 11 bases between. As DNA, the CDR3 is TGCGCCAGCAGCTTGTCTGCAGGGTTCTCCTACGAGCAGTACTTC. It codes for CASSLSAGFSYEQYF.

V is TRBV7-2 and J is TRBJ1-2; unclear D gene. V was trimmed by 5 bases and J by 1 base, leaving 14 bases between them. Germline V gene sequence: CDR1 SGHTA, CDR2 FQGNSA. This CDR3 is built from 15 residues. CDR3 sequence reads: CASSPAPGNNYGYTF. CDR3 sequence (DNA): TGTGCCAGCAGCCCAGCCCCGGGGAATAACTATGGCTACACCTTC.

The chain joins TRBV27 to TRBJ1-2; D unclear. The germline V and J ends were trimmed by 0 bases and 3 bases, with 5 bases remaining between them. The CDR3 covers 13 residues. Germline V gene data show CDR1 as MNHEY and CDR2 as SMNVEV (reference sequence). The CDR3 here is CASSLSKHYGYTF. CDR3 nucleotide sequence: TGTGCCAGCAGTTTATCGAAACACTATGGCTACACCTTC.

The chain uses TRBV9 and TRBJ2-2, with 8 bases that match TRBD2. Germline V lookup: CDR1 SGDLS, CDR2 YYNGEE. J gave up 6 bases and V 2 bases, and 3 bases lay outside the gene matches. The CDR3 has 14 amino acids. The CDR3 sequence is CASSVGTSAGELFF. For the CDR3, the DNA is TGTGCCAGCAGCGTCGGGACTAGTGCCGGGGAGCTGTTTTTT.

This chain connects TRBV11-2 to TRBJ2-7; D remains unclear. The CDR3 is made up of 12 amino acids. Germline assignment: CDR1 SGHAT and CDR2 FQNNGV. V was trimmed by 1 base and J by 6 bases, leaving 7 bases between them. CDR3 sequence (DNA): TGTGCCAGCAGCTTAGGTCTAGGCGAGCAGTACTTC. This gives the protein CASSLGLGEQYF. The full variable domain, completed using reference TRBV11-2 and TRBJ2-7, is EAGVAQSPRYKIIEKRQSVAFWCNPISGHATLYWYQQILGQGPKLLIQFQNNGVVDDSQLPKDRFSAERLKGVDSTLKIQPAKLEDSAVYLCASSLGLGEQYFGPGTRLTVT.

This clone occurred a few times. The chain employs TRBV28 and TRBJ2-7; 8 bases are a match to TRBD1. The V gene end was trimmed by 6 bases and the J gene end by 2 bases; junction bases not matched to a gene: 15. The CDR3 totals 17 residues. Germline V gene sequence: CDR1 MDHEN, CDR2 SYDVKM. The CDR3 DNA reads TGTGCCAGCAGGTTTCCCCAAGGGACAGGAAAAACCTACGAGCAGTACTTC. It yields the protein CASRFPQGTGKTYEQYF.

The genes are TRBV6-5 and TRBJ1-5; D is undetermined. V dropped 0 bases and J dropped 5 bases, with 11 bases sitting between them. The CDR3 is made up of 15 amino acids. Germline V gives CDR1 MNHEY, CDR2 SVGAGI. The CDR3 region is CASSYSSTSHQPQHF. In DNA, the CDR3 is TGTGCCAGCAGTTACTCGTCCACATCCCATCAGCCCCAGCATTTT.

The chain couples TRBV14 to TRBJ2-1, with 8 bases identical to TRBD2. From germline, CDR1 is SGHDN and CDR2 FVKESK. The CDR3 has 16 amino acids. The V and J ends lost 4 bases and 3 bases, in that order; junction bases with no gene match: 8. CDR3 sequence: CASSPIRLAHYNEQFF. The DNA for the CDR3 is TGTGCCAGCAGCCCCATTAGACTAGCGCACTACAATGAGCAGTTCTTC.

V gene TRBV5-4 combines with J gene TRBJ2-1; D unresolved. Trimming cost V 0 bases and J 8 bases, with 15 bases left between them. Germline values: CDR1 SGHNT, CDR2 YYREEE (reference sequence). CDR3 length equals 15 residues. This CDR3 reads CASSLGETPEDEQFF. The CDR3 DNA is TGTGCCAGCAGCTTGGGAGAGACCCCAGAAGATGAGCAGTTCTTC.

This clone came up once. This rearrangement joins TRBV28 to TRBJ1-1; tentative D call: TRBD1 (5 bases). Germline loops: CDR1 MDHEN, CDR2 SYDVKM. This CDR3 is built from 18 residues. Deletions cut 5 bases from V and 4 bases from J, with 26 bases between. CDR3 region: CASSRILILGGEGTEAFF. In DNA, the CDR3 is TGTGCCAGCAGTCGGATCTTAATTCTGGGGGGAGAGGGCACTGAAGCTTTCTTT.

This chain uses TRBV6-5 with TRBJ2-2, with a weak D call TRBD2 (6 bases). The germline gives CDR1 MNHEY, CDR2 SVGAGI. Trimming pared 7 bases from V and 5 bases from J, leaving 14 bases between. The CDR3 is 14 amino acids. The CDR3 coding sequence is TGTGCCAGCACGACTAGATCTTCTACCGGGGAGCTGTTTTTT. Amino acids: CASTTRSSTGELFF.

The genes are TRBV18 and TRBJ1-1; D uncertain. Germline V gene lookup returns CDR1 KGHSH and CDR2 LQKENI. V was pared by 5 bases and J by 1 base, with 14 bases between. The CDR3 spans 15 residues. CDR3 DNA sequence: TGTGCCAGCTCATGGGCTGGGAGCGCGAACACTGAAGCTTTCTTT. Protein sequence: CASSWAGSANTEAFF.

This chain connects TRBV6-5 to TRBJ2-7; 7 nucleotides match TRBD1. J gave up 3 bases and V 0 bases, and 2 bases lay outside the gene matches. Germline V gene sequence: CDR1 MNHEY, CDR2 SVGAGI. The CDR3 is made up of 14 amino acids. The CDR3 spells CASSYSAGGYEQYF. The CDR3 nucleotides read TGTGCCAGCAGTTACTCGGCAGGGGGCTACGAGCAGTACTTC.

The chain carries TRBV28 and TRBJ1-6, with 7 positions matching TRBD1. V shed 8 bases, J shed 6 bases, and the junction held 10 bases outside the gene matches. This CDR3 spans 15 amino acids. The germline CDR1 and CDR2 sequences are MDHEN and SYDVKM. The CDR3 loop reads CASRVPGGGNSPLHF. The DNA of the CDR3 is TGTGCCAGCCGTGTCCCAGGGGGGGGTAATTCACCCCTCCACTTT.

The chain employs TRBV27 and TRBJ1-2, with 7 positions matching TRBD1. The germline CDR1 and CDR2 sequences are MNHEY and SMNVEV (reference sequence). The CDR3 length is 13 residues. J gave up 4 bases and V 5 bases, and 4 bases lay outside the gene matches. The CDR3 bases are TGTGCCAGCAGTCGTCCAGGGGGCTATGGCTACACCTTC. Protein: CASSRPGGYGYTF.